The 2 T cell receptor beta chains in this list originate from one sample, sequenced in a study of cytomegalovirus exposure and HLA in healthy donors. The PCR contained 60 Vbeta and 13 Jbeta primers. Libraries were prepared by immunoSEQ multiplex PCR; TCRdb keeps only in-frame clonotypes and omits some of them. Among approximately 120,000 clones listed, 74% were seen once. Material for sequencing was PBMCs. The source is a human donor in good health.

This clone showed up just once. The chain links TRBV5-6 to TRBJ2-3; tentative D call: TRBD1 (5 bases). This CDR3 is built from 15 residues. The germline CDR1 and CDR2 sequences are SGHDT and YYEEEE. Trimming cost V 3 bases and J 1 base, with 12 bases left between them. CDR3 DNA: TGTGCCAGCAGCTACTCAGGGTGGGGCACAGATACGCAGTATTTT. Translation gives CASSYSGWGTDTQYF.

The chain has TRBV19 and TRBJ2-7; TRBD1 matches at 8 bases. CDR3 length: 14 residues. The V gene end was trimmed by 3 bases and the J gene end by 2 bases; junction bases not matched to a gene: 3. Germline V gene data show CDR1 as LNHDA and CDR2 as SQIVND (reference sequence). CDR3 sequence: CASSMTGATYEQYF. The CDR3 DNA reads TGTGCCAGTAGTATGACAGGGGCCACCTACGAGCAGTACTTC.